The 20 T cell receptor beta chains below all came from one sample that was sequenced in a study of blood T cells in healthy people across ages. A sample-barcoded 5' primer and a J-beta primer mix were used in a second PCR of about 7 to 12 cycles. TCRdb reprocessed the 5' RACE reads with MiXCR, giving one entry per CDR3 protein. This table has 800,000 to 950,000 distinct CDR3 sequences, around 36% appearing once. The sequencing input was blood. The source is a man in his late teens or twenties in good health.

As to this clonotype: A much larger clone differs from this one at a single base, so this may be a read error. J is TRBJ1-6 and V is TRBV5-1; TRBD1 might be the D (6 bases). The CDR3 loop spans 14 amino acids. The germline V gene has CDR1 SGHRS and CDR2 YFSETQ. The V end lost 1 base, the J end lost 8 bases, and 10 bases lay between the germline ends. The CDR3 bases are TGCGCCAGCAGCTTGAGGGGGGCGGATTCACCCCTCCACTTT. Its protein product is CASSLRGADSPLHF.

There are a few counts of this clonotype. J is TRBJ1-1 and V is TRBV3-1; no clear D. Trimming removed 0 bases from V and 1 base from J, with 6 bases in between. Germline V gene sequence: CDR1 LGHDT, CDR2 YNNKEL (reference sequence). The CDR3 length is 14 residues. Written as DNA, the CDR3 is TGTGCCAGCAGCCAAGAACATTCGAACACTGAAGCTTTCTTT. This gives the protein CASSQEHSNTEAFF.

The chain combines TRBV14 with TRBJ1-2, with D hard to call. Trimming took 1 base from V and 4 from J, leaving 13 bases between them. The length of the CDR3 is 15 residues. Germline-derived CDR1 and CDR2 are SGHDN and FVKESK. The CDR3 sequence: CASSQVEGLGYGYTF. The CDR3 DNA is TGTGCCAGCAGCCAAGTGGAGGGCCTCGGCTATGGCTACACCTTC.

The CDR3 protein is CASSFSLGRAEAFF. The CDR3 DNA reads TGCGCCAGCAGCTTCTCCCTCGGGCGGGCTGAAGCTTTCTTT. The chain is built from TRBV5-1 and TRBJ1-1; no clear D gene. Germline CDR1 is SGHRS and CDR2 is YFSETQ. The CDR3 spans 14 residues. The V gene lost 2 bases and the J gene lost 6 bases, with 14 bases spanning the gap.

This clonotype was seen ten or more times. The CDR3 here is CASSWDRGGEKLFF. CDR3 DNA sequence: TGTGCCAGCAGTTGGGATCGAGGTGGAGAAAAACTGTTTTTT. The chain couples TRBV25-1 to TRBJ1-4; D uncertain. This CDR3 has 14 amino acids. The V end lost 5 bases, the J end lost 8 bases, and 15 bases lay between the germline ends. Germline loops: CDR1 MGHDK, CDR2 SYGVNS.

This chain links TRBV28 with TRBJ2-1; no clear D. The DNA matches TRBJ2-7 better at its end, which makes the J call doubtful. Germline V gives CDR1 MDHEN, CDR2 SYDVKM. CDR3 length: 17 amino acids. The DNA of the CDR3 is TGTGCCAGCAGTCCCCAGTTGGGCTCTGGCTCCTACAATGAGCAGTACTTC. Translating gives CASSPQLGSGSYNEQYF.

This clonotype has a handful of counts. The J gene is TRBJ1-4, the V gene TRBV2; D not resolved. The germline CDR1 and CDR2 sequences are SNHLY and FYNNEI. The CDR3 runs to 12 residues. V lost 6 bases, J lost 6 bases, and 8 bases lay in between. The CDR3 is CASRLSDEKLFF. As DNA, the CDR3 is TGTGCCAGCAGATTGTCCGATGAAAAACTGTTTTTT.

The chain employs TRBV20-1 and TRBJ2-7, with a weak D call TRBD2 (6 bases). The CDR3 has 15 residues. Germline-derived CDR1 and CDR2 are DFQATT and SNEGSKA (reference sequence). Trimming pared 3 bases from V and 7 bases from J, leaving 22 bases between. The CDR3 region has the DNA TGCAGTGCTAGTTTAGGGCGGGGTTCTATCAATGAGCAGTACTTC. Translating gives CSASLGRGSINEQYF.

The CDR3 DNA is TGTGCCAGCAGCGTAGGGGCAGGGGGTCAGCCCCAGCATTTT. It is translated as CASSVGAGGQPQHF. The chain carries TRBV9 and TRBJ1-5; 7 positions match TRBD1. J gave up 6 bases and V 0 bases, and 3 bases lay outside the gene matches. CDR3 length: 14 amino acids. Per the germline V gene, CDR1 is SGDLS and CDR2 is YYNGEE.

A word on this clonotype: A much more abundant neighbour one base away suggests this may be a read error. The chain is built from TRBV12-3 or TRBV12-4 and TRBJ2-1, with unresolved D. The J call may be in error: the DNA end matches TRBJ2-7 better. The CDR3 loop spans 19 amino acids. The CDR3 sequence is CASSRPQGATQSSYNEQYF. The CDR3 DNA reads TGTGCCAGCAGTCGCCCTCAAGGCGCGACTCAGAGCTCCTACAATGAGCAGTACTTC.

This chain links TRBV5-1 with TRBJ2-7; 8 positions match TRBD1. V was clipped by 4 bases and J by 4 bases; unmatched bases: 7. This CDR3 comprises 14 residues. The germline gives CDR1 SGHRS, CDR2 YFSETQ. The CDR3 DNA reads TGCGCCAGCAGCGGGGGGACAGGACCTTACGAGCAGTACTTC. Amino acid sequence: CASSGGTGPYEQYF.

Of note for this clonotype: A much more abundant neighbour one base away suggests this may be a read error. In DNA, the CDR3 is TGTGCCAGCAGCCCAACGTTGAGGGCCGTTGGATATGGCTACACCTTC. Amino acids: CASSPTLRAVGYGYTF. This sequence joins TRBV3-1 and TRBJ1-2; D uncertain. The length of the CDR3 is 16 residues. CDR1 and CDR2 from the germline V gene are LGHDT and YNNKEL (reference sequence). V was pared by 4 bases and J by 5 bases, with 20 bases between.

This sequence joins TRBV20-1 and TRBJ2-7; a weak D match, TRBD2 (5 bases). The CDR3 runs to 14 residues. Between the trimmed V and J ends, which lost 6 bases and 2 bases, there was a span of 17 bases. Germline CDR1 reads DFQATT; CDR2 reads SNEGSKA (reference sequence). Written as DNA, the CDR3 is TGCAGTGCCGTGACCGCTTACGGGACCTACGAGCAGTACTTC. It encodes CSAVTAYGTYEQYF.

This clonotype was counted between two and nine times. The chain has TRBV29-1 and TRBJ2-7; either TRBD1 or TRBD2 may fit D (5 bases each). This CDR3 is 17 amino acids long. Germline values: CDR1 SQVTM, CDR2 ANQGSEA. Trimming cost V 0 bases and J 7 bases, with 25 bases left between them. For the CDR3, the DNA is TGCAGCGTTGAAGATTGGGACGGCAGGTCCTTCTACAATGAGCAGTACTTC. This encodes CSVEDWDGRSFYNEQYF.

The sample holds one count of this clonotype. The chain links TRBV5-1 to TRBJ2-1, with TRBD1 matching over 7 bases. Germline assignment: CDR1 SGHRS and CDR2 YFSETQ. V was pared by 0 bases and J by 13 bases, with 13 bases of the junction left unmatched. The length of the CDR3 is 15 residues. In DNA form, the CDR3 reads TGCGCCAGCAGCTTGGGTCAGGGACAGTACAATAAACAGTTCTTC. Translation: CASSLGQGQYNKQFF.

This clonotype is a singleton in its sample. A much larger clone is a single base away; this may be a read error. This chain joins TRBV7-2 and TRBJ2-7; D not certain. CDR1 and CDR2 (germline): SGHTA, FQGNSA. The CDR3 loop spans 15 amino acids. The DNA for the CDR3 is TGTGCCAGCGGCTTAGTCGTGGGGAACTCCTACGAGCAGTACTTC. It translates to CASGLVVGNSYEQYF.

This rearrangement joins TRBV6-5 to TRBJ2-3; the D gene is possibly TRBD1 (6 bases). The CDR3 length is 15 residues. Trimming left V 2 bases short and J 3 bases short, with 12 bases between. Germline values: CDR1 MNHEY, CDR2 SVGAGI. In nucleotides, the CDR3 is TGTGCCAGCAGTTACACCCACAGGGAGACAGATACGCAGTATTTT. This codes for CASSYTHRETDTQYF.

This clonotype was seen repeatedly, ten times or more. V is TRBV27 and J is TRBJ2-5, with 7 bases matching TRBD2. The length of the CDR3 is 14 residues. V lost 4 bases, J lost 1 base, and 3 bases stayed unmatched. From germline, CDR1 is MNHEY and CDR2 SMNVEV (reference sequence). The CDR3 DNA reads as TGTGCCAGCAGTTCCCTAGCGGTCCAAGAGACCCAGTACTTC. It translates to CASSSLAVQETQYF.

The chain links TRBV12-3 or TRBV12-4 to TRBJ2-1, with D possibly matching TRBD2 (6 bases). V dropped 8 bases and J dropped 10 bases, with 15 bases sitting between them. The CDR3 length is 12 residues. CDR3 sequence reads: CASARGSYEQFF. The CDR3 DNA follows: TGTGCCAGCGCCCGGGGGTCCTACGAGCAGTTCTTC.

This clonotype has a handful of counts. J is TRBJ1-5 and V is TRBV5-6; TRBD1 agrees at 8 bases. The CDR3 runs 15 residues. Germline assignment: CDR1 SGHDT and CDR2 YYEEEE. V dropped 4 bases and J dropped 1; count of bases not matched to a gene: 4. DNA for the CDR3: TGTGCCAGCAGCCAGACAGGGGCCAGCAATCAGCCCCAGCATTTT. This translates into CASSQTGASNQPQHF.